The 30 T cell receptor beta chains in this list originate from one sample, sequenced in a study of shared clonotypes between healthy human individuals. Here immunoSEQ multiplex PCR was the method, and the copy in TCRdb shows in-frame clones only, minus some. The sample consists of 2 million to 2.5 million clones, just under 95% of them appearing once. The specimen sequenced was naive CD4+ T cells from PBMCs. Subset described: CD45RA+ positively selected. These receptors all stem from a man aged 18 to 29 in good health. Some clones in this sample may be carry-over from other donors' samples.

V is TRBV21-1 and J is TRBJ2-5; TRBD2, as called in the table, went unchecked against the DNA. TRBV21-1 is listed as a pseudogene. The CDR3 covers 17 residues. CDR3 sequence reads: CASSIVTSGRARETQYF. CDR3 nucleotide sequence: TGTGCCAGCAGCATCGTGACTAGCGGGAGGGCCAGAGAGACCCAGTACTTC.

The genes are TRBV28 and TRBJ2-2, with 13 bases fitting TRBD2. The V gene's germline CDR1 is MDHEN and CDR2 SYDVKM. This CDR3 has 15 amino acids. The ends lost 2 bases at V and 9 bases at J; junction bases unmatched: 3. The CDR3 loop is CASSLGTSGIRELFF. As DNA, the CDR3 is TGTGCCAGCAGTTTAGGGACTAGCGGGATCCGGGAGCTGTTTTTT.

The rearrangement joins TRBV10-3 to TRBJ2-1, with TRBD2 matching over 8 bases. The CDR3 consists of 19 residues. After removal of 6 bases from V and 5 bases from J, the junction contained 21 bases not matched to a gene. Germline V gives CDR1 ENHRY, CDR2 SYGVKD. CDR3 sequence (DNA): TGTGCCATCAGCGGATTAGGGACTAGGCGGCGGGGGGTCAACAATGAGCAGTTCTTC. Its translation: CAISGLGTRRRGVNNEQFF.

This clone came up a few times. V usage is TRBV28 and J usage is TRBJ1-5; 7 nucleotides line up with TRBD1. The V gene's germline CDR1 is MDHEN and CDR2 SYDVKM. The junction had 8 bases not matched to a gene; V was cut back by 5 bases and J by 4 bases. The CDR3 is 15 amino acids. CDR3 region: CASSRGQAVNQPQHF. The CDR3 DNA is TGTGCCAGCAGTCGAGGACAGGCCGTTAATCAGCCCCAGCATTTT.

V usage is TRBV4-1 and J usage is TRBJ2-2; possible D gene TRBD2, 6 bases. The CDR3 runs 17 residues. Trimming took off 1 base at V and 5 bases at J, with 17 bases between the two ends. Germline CDR1 and CDR2: MGHRA and YSYEKL. This CDR3 is CASSQGALRGRTGELFF. In nucleotides, the CDR3 is TGCGCCAGCAGCCAAGGGGCATTGCGGGGAAGGACCGGGGAGCTGTTTTTT.

This clone is a singleton in its sample. The rearrangement links TRBV6-5 to TRBJ1-2; D gene ambiguous. V lost 4 bases and J lost 0, with 12 bases in between. Germline CDR1 MNHEY, CDR2 SVGAGI. The CDR3 runs to 15 residues. This CDR3 reads CASSFTPRANYGYTF. DNA for the CDR3: TGTGCCAGCAGTTTCACTCCGCGGGCTAACTATGGCTACACCTTC.

CDR3 nucleotide sequence: TGTGCCAGCAGCTTAGGTAGCAGTCGACACGAGCAGTACTTC. Its translation: CASSLGSSRHEQYF. The chain links TRBV11-3 to TRBJ2-7; D gene unclear. V shed 1 base and J shed 5 bases, with 12 bases lying between them. This CDR3 is 14 amino acids long. Per germline, CDR1 SGHNT and CDR2 YENEEA.

V and J are TRBV5-1 and TRBJ1-1; tentative D call: TRBD1 (6 bases). This CDR3 contains 15 residues. Trimming pared 4 bases from V and 1 base from J, leaving 14 bases between. Germline assignment: CDR1 SGHRS and CDR2 YFSETQ. CDR3 sequence: CASSQGQWENTEAFF. The CDR3 region has the DNA TGCGCCAGCAGCCAAGGACAGTGGGAGAACACTGAAGCTTTCTTT.

The gene calls are TRBV27 and TRBJ1-1, with TRBD1 as a possible D gene (5 bases). CDR3 length equals 14 residues. CDR1 and CDR2 from the germline V gene are MNHEY and SMNVEV (reference sequence). V lost 5 bases, J lost 11 bases, and 21 bases lay in between. CDR3 bases: TGTGCCAGCAGTCTTACGACAGTGGGCAAACCGGCTTTCTTT. Translation gives CASSLTTVGKPAFF.

The rearrangement links TRBV7-9 to TRBJ2-7; 8 nucleotides line up with TRBD2. V trimming: 6 bases; J trimming: 3 bases; junction bases outside the gene matches: 7. The germline gives CDR1 SEHNR, CDR2 FQNEAQ (reference sequence). This CDR3 has 14 amino acids. The CDR3 DNA reads TGTGCCAGCAGTCACAGGGCGGGAGGCTACGAGCAGTACTTC. Its translation is CASSHRAGGYEQYF. Full variable domain (missing parts from reference TRBV7-9 and TRBJ2-7): DTGVSQNPRHKITKRGQNVTFRCDPISEHNRLYWYRQTLGQGPEFLTYFQNEAQLEKSRLLSDRFSAERPKGSFSTLEIQRTEQGDSAMYLCASSHRAGGYEQYFGPGTRLTVT.

CDR3 bases: TGCGCCAGCAGCCGAGAGGGCGCTACCTACAATGAGCAGTTCTTC. It yields the protein CASSREGATYNEQFF. The chain combines TRBV4-3 with TRBJ2-1, with D perhaps matching TRBD2 (5 bases). The V end was cut by 4 bases, the J end by 2 bases, with 12 bases between. In germline, CDR1 is LGHNA, CDR2 YSLEER. This CDR3 is 15 amino acids long.

On this clone itself: This sample includes further DNA sequences coding for the same CDR3. This chain connects TRBV7-3 to TRBJ2-1, with D perhaps TRBD2 (6 bases). The length of the CDR3 is 15 residues. Per the germline V gene, CDR1 is SGHTA and CDR2 is FQGTGA. V was clipped by 2 bases and J by 0 bases, with 8 bases between them. CDR3 nucleotide sequence: TGTGCCAGCAGCTTAGCGGGAAGCTCCTACAATGAGCAGTTCTTC. It encodes CASSLAGSSYNEQFF.

The genes are TRBV27 and TRBJ2-1, with D tentatively TRBD1 or TRBD2 (5 bases each). The CDR3 loop spans 12 amino acids. V lost 5 bases and J lost 13, with 15 bases in between. Germline V CDR1 and CDR2: MNHEY, SMNVEV (reference sequence). CDR3 bases: TGTGCCAGCAGTCCTCACCGGGGCCCTCAGTTCTTC. Protein product: CASSPHRGPQFF.

The V and J genes are TRBV5-4 and TRBJ1-2, with a possible D match to TRBD1 (5 bases). CDR1 and CDR2 (germline): SGHNT, YYREEE (reference sequence). CDR3 size: 14 residues. V lost 2 bases and J lost 8, with 16 bases in between. The CDR3 region is CASSFSQGFIGYTF. For the CDR3, the DNA is TGTGCCAGCAGCTTTAGTCAGGGATTCATCGGCTACACCTTC.

As regards this clone: This sample includes further DNA sequences coding for the same CDR3. The chain links TRBV30 to TRBJ1-1; D possibly corresponds to TRBD1 (5 bases). Trimming removed 1 base from V and 0 bases from J, with 6 bases in between. The CDR3 sequence is 13 residues long. The germline gives CDR1 GTSNPN, CDR2 SVGIG (reference sequence). Here the CDR3 DNA reads TGTGCCTGGAGTGGACAGCTGAACACTGAAGCTTTCTTT. It codes for CAWSGQLNTEAFF.

CDR3 sequence: CASSKPPFNQPQHF. DNA of the CDR3: TGTGCCAGCAGCAAACCTCCTTTCAATCAGCCCCAGCATTTT. The V gene is TRBV21-1, the J gene TRBJ1-5. TRBV21-1 is described as a pseudogene. The CDR3 runs to 14 residues.

The table lists this clone with a count of one. The chain links TRBV7-2 to TRBJ1-5; 7 nucleotides match TRBD1. The CDR3 has 15 amino acids. Germline V gene data show CDR1 as SGHTA and CDR2 as FQGNSA. After removal of 4 bases from V and 2 bases from J, the junction contained 5 bases not matched to a gene. The CDR3 coding sequence is TGTGCCAGCAGCTCGTTAACAGGGGGCAATCAGCCCCAGCATTTT. This sequence encodes CASSSLTGGNQPQHF. Drawing the rest from reference TRBV7-2 and TRBJ1-5, the complete variable domain is GAGVSQSPSNKVTEKGKDVELRCDPISGHTALYWYRQSLGQGLEFLIYFQGNSAPDKSGLPSDRFSAERTGGSVSTLTIQRTQQEDSAVYLCASSSLTGGNQPQHFGDGTRLSIL.

This chain joins TRBV15 and TRBJ1-5; 8 nucleotides match TRBD1. This CDR3 region has 16 residues. Germline assignment: CDR1 LNHNV and CDR2 YYDKDF (reference sequence). Unmatched junction bases numbered 7, after V lost 0 bases and J lost 6 bases. CDR3 coding DNA: TGTGCCACCAGCAGAGATCGGCAGGGGGCAGGTCAGCCCCAGCATTTT. Its protein is CATSRDRQGAGQPQHF.

Comment on this clone: In the same sample, other DNA sequences code for this CDR3. J is TRBJ2-5 and V is TRBV19, with D possibly TRBD1 on 6 matching bases. The CDR3 consists of 13 residues. Germline V gene data show CDR1 as LNHDA and CDR2 as SQIVND (reference sequence). With 4 bases removed from V and 2 bases from J, the gap between germline ends came to 8 bases. CDR3 DNA sequence: TGTGCCAGTAGTAGACAGGCGCAAGAGACCCAGTACTTC. Translating gives CASSRQAQETQYF.

V is TRBV25-1 and J is TRBJ2-3; 12 bases agree with TRBD2. Per the germline V gene, CDR1 is MGHDK and CDR2 is SYGVNS. The CDR3 is 15 residues long. Unmatched junction bases numbered 2, after V lost 2 bases and J lost 5 bases. CDR3 nucleotides: TGTGCCAGCAGTGAAGGGGGACTAGCGGGAGATACGCAGTATTTT. This codes for CASSEGGLAGDTQYF.

With respect to this clone: Additional DNA sequences in this sample encode the identical CDR3. The J gene is TRBJ2-7, the V gene TRBV5-1; TRBD1 aligns across 8 bases. V was pared by 3 bases and J by 2 bases, with 4 bases of the junction left unmatched. This CDR3 has 14 residues. Germline values: CDR1 SGHRS, CDR2 YFSETQ. CDR3 bases: TGCGCCAGCAGCTCCGGACAGGGTCCCTACGAGCAGTACTTC. This gives the protein CASSSGQGPYEQYF.

J is TRBJ1-4 and V is TRBV11-2; the D is unclear. V shed 5 bases and J shed 7 bases, with 20 bases lying between them. Germline assignment: CDR1 SGHAT and CDR2 FQNNGV. The CDR3 covers 16 residues. CDR3 bases: TGTGCCAGCAGCCCCCAGAGTAGGGCTGGGTTTGAAAAACTGTTTTTT. Residues: CASSPQSRAGFEKLFF.

This clone was seen only once. The chain couples TRBV6-1 to TRBJ1-2; D perhaps matches TRBD1 (6 bases). V lost 6 bases, J lost 0 bases, and 14 bases lay in between. The CDR3 is made up of 15 amino acids. The germline gives CDR1 MNHNS, CDR2 SASEGT. In DNA form, the CDR3 reads TGTGCCAGCAGAGCCGACAGGAATCCTAACTATGGCTACACCTTC. It specifies CASRADRNPNYGYTF.

This clone has a handful of counts. CDR3 residues: CASSLVAINTEAFF. CDR3 DNA: TGCGCCAGCAGCTTAGTTGCAATCAACACTGAAGCTTTCTTT. The chain is built from TRBV5-1 and TRBJ1-1; D remains unclear. The CDR3 is 14 amino acids. Trimming took off 2 bases at V and 2 bases at J, with 10 bases between the two ends. Germline V gene data show CDR1 as SGHRS and CDR2 as YFSETQ.

The chain is built from TRBV28 and TRBJ2-6; the match to TRBD2 covers 7 bases. CDR1 is MDHEN, CDR2 SYDVKM, per germline. CDR3 length equals 18 residues. The ends lost 6 bases at V and 2 bases at J; junction bases unmatched: 13. The CDR3: CASSELAAEWAGANVLTF. As DNA, the CDR3 is TGTGCCAGCAGCGAGCTAGCGGCCGAGTGGGCTGGGGCCAACGTCCTGACTTTC.

The V call is TRBV28, the J call TRBJ2-7; TRBD2 aligns across 14 bases. The CDR3 is 17 residues long. The germline CDR1 and CDR2 sequences are MDHEN and SYDVKM. Trimming took 6 bases from V and 3 from J; bases not matched to a gene: 10. The chain's CDR3 is CASRGGLAGVPNYEQYF. The DNA of the CDR3 is TGTGCCAGCAGGGGGGGACTAGCGGGAGTCCCAAACTACGAGCAGTACTTC.

This CDR3 is CASSVRQGAYGYTF. Written as DNA, the CDR3 is TGTGCCAGCAGCGTGAGACAGGGGGCGTATGGCTACACCTTC. This chain joins TRBV9 and TRBJ1-2; 10 nucleotides match TRBD1. The germline gives CDR1 SGDLS, CDR2 YYNGEE. With V trimmed by 2 bases and J by 5 bases, 3 bases remained unmatched. This CDR3 region has 14 residues.

In regard to this clone: The sample contains more than one DNA sequence encoding this CDR3. The chain links TRBV5-1 to TRBJ2-5; the match to TRBD2 covers 12 bases. The CDR3 has 17 amino acids. Losses at the gene ends were 4 bases for V and 1 base for J; bases not matched to a gene: 8. The germline CDR1 and CDR2 sequences are SGHRS and YFSETQ. CDR3 sequence: CASSTAGTSGSQETQYF. For the CDR3, the DNA is TGCGCCAGCAGCACCGCCGGGACTAGCGGGTCCCAAGAGACCCAGTACTTC. The variable domain in full, with the rest retrieved from reference TRBV5-1 and TRBJ2-5, is KAGVTQTPRYLIKTRGQQVTLSCSPISGHRSVSWYQQTPGQGLQFLFEYFSETQRNKGNFPGRFSGRQFSNSRSEMNVSTLELGDSALYLCASSTAGTSGSQETQYFGPGTRLLVL.

The chain employs TRBV21-1 and TRBJ1-1. TRBV21-1 is tagged as a pseudogene. This CDR3 is built from 19 residues. CDR3 sequence reads: CASSPLPLLLGGMNTEAFF. The CDR3 nucleotides are TGTGCCAGCAGCCCTTTGCCGCTCCTCCTGGGAGGCATGAACACTGAAGCTTTCTTT.

This clone was observed a handful of times. The V call is TRBV7-9, the J call TRBJ1-1; TRBD1 matches at 8 bases. The V gene's germline CDR1 is SEHNR and CDR2 FQNEAQ (reference sequence). J gave up 3 bases and V 4 bases, and 7 bases lay outside the gene matches. CDR3 length: 15 residues. The CDR3 loop is CASSSRTGYDTEAFF. CDR3 coding DNA: TGTGCCAGCAGCTCCAGGACAGGGTATGACACTGAAGCTTTCTTT.